The rows below give T cell receptor beta chains drawn from one sample of a study of metastatic and nonmetastatic thyroid tumors. With MiXCR, TCRdb called clones anew from the PCR reads. Among over 15,000 clones listed, 28% were seen once. The specimen was tumor tissue. The receptors were sampled from a female donor with papillary thyroid cancer or a benign thyroid nodule (not recorded which). Some clones in this sample may be carry-over from other donors' samples. The CDR3 runs from the conserved cysteine through the conserved F or W. Each record gives: clone size, V gene, D gene, J gene, CDR3 DNA, CDR3 protein. A D gene is named only where the DNA matches it firmly. Clone size is stated in some rows and not others, as once, few, many or a class when expanded.

many	TRBV24-1	TRBD2	TRBJ2-1	TGTGCCACCAGTGATTCGAGGGAAGAGCGGGATCTCTCGTACAATGAGCAGTTCTTC	CATSDSREERDLSYNEQFF
many	TRBV20-1	.	TRBJ2-7	TGCAGTAGAACCGTCGACAGGTCCTACGAGCAGTACTTC	CSRTVDRSYEQYF
many	TRBV5-1	.	TRBJ2-7	TGCGCCAGCAGCCCGTCGACAGGTTCCTACGAGCAGTACTTC	CASSPSTGSYEQYF
.	TRBV6-1	.	TRBJ1-6	TGTGCTAGCAGCCCCCCGGGGCTAGATATTAGTTCACCCCTCCACTTT	CASSPPGLDISSPLHF
few	TRBV24-1	.	TRBJ2-2	TGTGCCACCAGTGGCATAGGGCGAACACCGGAGCTGTTTTTT	CATSGIGRTPELFF
.	TRBV28	.	TRBJ2-5	TGTGCCGTAGGCGGAGGTGGAGAGACCCAGTACTTC	CAVGGGGETQYF
.	TRBV10-3	.	TRBJ1-4	TGTGCCATCAGTGAGTCGAGTACAGGGTCAAAACTGTTTTTT	CAISESSTGSKLFF
many	TRBV30	.	TRBJ1-5	TGTGCCTGGAGCATACACCGGGGACCCCAGCATTTT	CAWSIHRGPQHF
.	TRBV18	.	TRBJ2-5	TGTGCCAGCTCACCATTTTATGGGCTATTCCAAGAGACCCAGTACTTC	CASSPFYGLFQETQYF
few	TRBV6-2/TRBV6-3	TRBD1	TRBJ2-5	TGTGCCAGCAGTTACTGGGGACAGCAAGAGACCCAGTACTTC	CASSYWGQQETQYF
.	TRBV9	TRBD2	TRBJ2-5	TGTGCCAGCAGCGTAGGACTAGCGGGAGTACAAGAGACCCAGTACTTC	CASSVGLAGVQETQYF
medium-sized	TRBV3-1	.	TRBJ1-2	TGTGCCAGCAGCCAAGACAACTGGTATAGGGCTAACTATGGCTACACCTTC	CASSQDNWYRANYGYTF
.	TRBV12-3/TRBV12-4	TRBD1	TRBJ1-5	TGTGCCATCAGATACTCCGGGACAGTGGACAATCAGCCCCAGCATTTT	CAIRYSGTVDNQPQHF
many	TRBV7-6	.	TRBJ2-1	TGTGCCAGCAGTGATCCAGGGCTGCAGGAGCAGTTCTTC	CASSDPGLQEQFF
many	TRBV12-3/TRBV12-4	.	TRBJ2-1	TGTGCCAGCACCAATAGCGGAAAATCCAATGAGCAGTTCTTC	CASTNSGKSNEQFF
.	TRBV5-1	.	TRBJ2-1	TGCGCCAGCAGCTTGGGGGAGCTCGAGCAGTTCTTC	CASSLGELEQFF
.	TRBV6-1	TRBD2	TRBJ2-7	TGTGCCAGCAGGGGGGGACTAGCTTCACGCTACGCCGAGCAGTACTTC	CASRGGLASRYAEQYF
.	TRBV19	.	TRBJ1-6	TGTGCCAGTAGGCCCGGGACTGCTTCGAATTCACCCCTCCACTTT	CASRPGTASNSPLHF
few	TRBV6-1	.	TRBJ1-1	TGTGCCAGCAGCCTAAGGGTGGACGTCTCTGAAGCTTTCTTT	CASSLRVDVSEAFF
few	TRBV18	TRBD2	TRBJ2-1	TGTGCCAGCTCAAAACACCTAGCGGGCGGATACAATGAGCAGTTCTTC	CASSKHLAGGYNEQFF